This entry lists 21 T cell receptor beta chains sequenced from one sample in a study of technical replicates of blood from a handful of donors. Assay used: immunoSEQ multiplex PCR; TCRdb lists only in-frame clones, some missing. The profile shows 12,000 or so clones, approximately 95% of them singletons. Sequenced input: PBMCs. The receptors were sampled from a human donor in good health.

The J gene is TRBJ2-2, the V gene TRBV9; 9 nucleotides match TRBD1. The CDR3 spans 16 residues. J lost 5 bases, V lost 4 bases, and 9 bases had no gene match. Germline CDR1 and CDR2: SGDLS and YYNGEE. CDR3 DNA sequence: TGTGCCAGCAGCCCCTCAGGGACAGGGAGGACCGGGGAGCTGTTTTTT. Its translation is CASSPSGTGRTGELFF.

The chain recombines TRBV4-1 with TRBJ2-5; D remains ambiguous. V was shortened by 0 bases and J by 5 bases, with 13 bases between the two germline ends. Per the germline V gene, CDR1 is MGHRA and CDR2 is YSYEKL. There are 15 residues in the CDR3. The CDR3: CASSQDRALRETQYF. Written as DNA, the CDR3 is TGCGCCAGCAGCCAAGATCGCGCTCTTCGGGAGACCCAGTACTTC.

The chain recombines TRBV10-3 with TRBJ2-7; the match to TRBD1 covers 7 bases. The V segment lost 5 bases and the J segment 9 bases; nucleotides outside the gene matches: 13. The CDR3 contains 14 residues. The germline CDR1 and CDR2 sequences are ENHRY and SYGVKD. DNA for the CDR3: TGTGCCATCAGTCGACAGGGTCAGGGGATGGGGCAGTACTTC. This codes for CAISRQGQGMGQYF.

The chain has TRBV7-9 and TRBJ2-2; D might be TRBD2 (6 bases). This CDR3 comprises 15 residues. The V gene lost 0 bases and the J gene lost 1 base, with 6 bases spanning the gap. Germline V gene sequence: CDR1 SEHNR, CDR2 FQNEAQ (reference sequence). The CDR3, as DNA: TGTGCCAGCAGCTTAGCGGGAGGGAACACCGGGGAGCTGTTTTTT. It encodes CASSLAGGNTGELFF.

This chain uses TRBV6-5 with TRBJ2-3; TRBD1 matches at 9 bases. This CDR3 has 15 amino acids. The V gene end was trimmed by 6 bases and the J gene end by 7 bases; junction bases not matched to a gene: 11. Germline CDR1 and CDR2: MNHEY and SVGAGI. The DNA for the CDR3 is TGTGCCAGCAGCCGGGGGACAGGGAATTCGAATACGCAGTATTTT. This sequence encodes CASSRGTGNSNTQYF.

The V gene is TRBV7-9, the J gene TRBJ2-2, with 7 bases aligning to TRBD2. Trimming took 5 bases from V and 2 from J; bases not matched to a gene: 8. The germline V gene encodes CDR1 SEHNR and CDR2 FQNEAQ (reference sequence). The CDR3 contains 16 residues. The CDR3 is CASSQSSGVNTGELFF. CDR3 in DNA: TGTGCCAGCAGCCAGTCAAGCGGGGTTAACACCGGGGAGCTGTTTTTT.

This clone was observed once. The V call is TRBV2, the J call TRBJ2-3; the match to TRBD1 covers 10 bases. This CDR3 is built from 14 residues. V was pared by 3 bases and J by 9 bases, with 6 bases of the junction left unmatched. Looked up from germline, CDR1 is SNHLY and CDR2 is FYNNEI. CDR3 bases: TGTGCCAGCAGTGACCGAGGACAGGGGGGCACGCAGTATTTT. This translates into CASSDRGQGGTQYF.

The rearrangement joins TRBV30 to TRBJ2-7, with 8 positions matching TRBD2. Germline CDR1 and CDR2: GTSNPN and SVGIG (reference sequence). This CDR3 has 14 amino acids. V was pared by 5 bases and J by 3 bases, with 9 bases of the junction left unmatched. The CDR3 DNA reads TGTGCCTGGGGTAGCGGGACGGCCCACTACGAGCAGTACTTC. Its translation is CAWGSGTAHYEQYF.

The table lists this clone with a few counts. V gene TRBV9 combines with J gene TRBJ1-1; perhaps TRBD1 as D (5 bases). The CDR3 contains 15 residues. Germline V gene sequence: CDR1 SGDLS, CDR2 YYNGEE. V lost 0 bases and J lost 4, with 13 bases in between. The CDR3 loop reads CASSVAGAVSTEAFF. The CDR3 region has the DNA TGTGCCAGCAGCGTAGCTGGGGCTGTGAGCACTGAAGCTTTCTTT.

V gene TRBV6-4 combines with J gene TRBJ2-7; D is ambiguous. CDR3 length: 14 residues. Germline assignment: CDR1 MRHNA and CDR2 SNTAGT. With 8 bases removed from V and 5 bases from J, the gap between germline ends came to 19 bases. CDR3 nucleotide sequence: TGTGCCAGCCTAGGTGTCTTACCAAGTAACGAGCAGTACTTC. As protein: CASLGVLPSNEQYF.

This rearrangement joins TRBV5-1 to TRBJ2-3, with 10 positions matching TRBD1. Losses at the gene ends were 5 bases for V and 0 bases for J; bases not matched to a gene: 9. The germline V gene encodes CDR1 SGHRS and CDR2 YFSETQ. This CDR3 comprises 17 residues. The CDR3 DNA follows: TGCGCCAGCAGACCGGACAGGGGGGAACGTAGCACAGATACGCAGTATTTT. Translated, it gives CASRPDRGERSTDTQYF. Full variable domain (outside the CDR3, taken from reference TRBV5-1 and TRBJ2-3): KAGVTQTPRYLIKTRGQQVTLSCSPISGHRSVSWYQQTPGQGLQFLFEYFSETQRNKGNFPGRFSGRQFSNSRSEMNVSTLELGDSALYLCASRPDRGERSTDTQYFGPGTRLTVL.

This chain uses TRBV30 with TRBJ2-2; maybe TRBD1 (5 bases). The germline V and J ends were trimmed by 1 base and 7 bases, with 10 bases remaining between them. Germline loops: CDR1 GTSNPN, CDR2 SVGIG (reference sequence). There are 13 residues in the CDR3. CDR3 residues: CAWSEQDNGELFF. Written as DNA, the CDR3 is TGTGCCTGGAGTGAACAGGATAACGGGGAGCTGTTTTTT. Full variable domain (rest looked up from reference TRBV30 and TRBJ2-2): SQTIHQWPATLVQPVGSPLSLECTVEGTSNPNLYWYRQAAGRGLQLLFYSVGIGQISSEVPQNLSASRPQDRQFILSSKKLLLSDSGFYLCAWSEQDNGELFFGEGSRLTVL.

The genes are TRBV5-1 and TRBJ2-7; TRBD1 agrees at 11 bases. Germline V CDR1 and CDR2: SGHRS, YFSETQ. The CDR3 contains 14 residues. With 4 bases clipped from V and 2 bases from J, the junction kept 2 bases outside the gene matches. The CDR3 DNA sequence: TGCGCCAGCAGCACGGGACAGGGGGCCTACGAGCAGTACTTC. It encodes CASSTGQGAYEQYF.

V and J are TRBV2 and TRBJ2-7; a possible D gene is TRBD2 (6 bases). The CDR3 runs 15 residues. V gave up 3 bases and J gave up 1 base, with 13 bases separating them. Germline V gene sequence: CDR1 SNHLY, CDR2 FYNNEI. CDR3 region: CASSEGLAASYEQYF. The DNA of the CDR3 is TGTGCCAGCAGTGAGGGGTTAGCGGCTTCCTACGAGCAGTACTTC.

The V and J genes are TRBV10-2 and TRBJ2-7, with TRBD2 matching 7 bases. Germline V gene data show CDR1 as WSHSY and CDR2 as SAAADI. The CDR3 is made up of 14 amino acids. Trimming removed 7 bases from V and 4 bases from J; junction bases left unmatched: 10. CDR3 nucleotide sequence: TGCGCCAGCACTGCGGGGGTAGCAGGGTACGAGCAGTACTTC. It encodes CASTAGVAGYEQYF.

The chain recombines TRBV4-1 with TRBJ2-4; a possible D gene is TRBD1 (6 bases). Germline V lookup: CDR1 MGHRA, CDR2 YSYEKL. The CDR3 is 19 residues long. The V gene lost 0 bases and the J gene lost 0 bases, with 18 bases spanning the gap. The CDR3 DNA follows: TGCGCCAGCAGCCAAGATCGGGCAGGGGCAACGTTAGCCAAAAACATTCAGTACTTC. It encodes CASSQDRAGATLAKNIQYF.

The genes are TRBV5-1 and TRBJ2-1; 9 nucleotides match TRBD1. This CDR3 contains 16 residues. Germline values: CDR1 SGHRS, CDR2 YFSETQ. After removal of 4 bases from V and 7 bases from J, the junction contained 12 bases not matched to a gene. CDR3 sequence (DNA): TGCGCCAGCAGCACCAGACAGGGGGGAGTGGGAAATGAGCAGTTCTTC. It translates to CASSTRQGGVGNEQFF.

The chain carries TRBV28 and TRBJ1-1; 8 bases agree with TRBD1. Germline trimming cut 10 bases from V and 1 base from J; bases unmatched to any gene: 5. CDR3 length equals 13 residues. Germline V CDR1 and CDR2: MDHEN, SYDVKM. CDR3 DNA: TGTGCCACCGAGGACAGGGCGAACACTGAAGCTTTCTTT. It specifies CATEDRANTEAFF.

This clone is a singleton in its sample. This chain uses TRBV18 with TRBJ2-7, with TRBD1 identical over 8 bases. This CDR3 has 13 amino acids. Germline loops: CDR1 KGHSH, CDR2 LQKENI. V shed 5 bases, J shed 3 bases, and the junction held 3 bases outside the gene matches. CDR3: CASSGQGNYEQYF. Here the CDR3 DNA reads TGTGCCAGCTCAGGACAGGGTAACTACGAGCAGTACTTC.

This clone was recorded a few times. V and J are TRBV5-1 and TRBJ1-2; TRBD1 is a possible D gene (6 bases). CDR1 and CDR2 (germline): SGHRS, YFSETQ. The CDR3 length is 14 residues. V dropped 0 bases and J dropped 7 bases, with 13 bases sitting between them. Here the CDR3 DNA reads TGCGCCAGCAGCTTGGGTCAAGGGGGTTTTGGCTACACCTTC. Amino acid sequence: CASSLGQGGFGYTF.

V gene TRBV6-5 combines with J gene TRBJ2-3; 8 nucleotides agree with TRBD1. The V gene end was trimmed by 2 bases and the J gene end by 4 bases; junction bases not matched to a gene: 5. This CDR3 is 15 amino acids long. Germline CDR1 is MNHEY and CDR2 is SVGAGI. This chain's CDR3 is CASSYTGGGADTQYF. In DNA, the CDR3 is TGTGCCAGCAGTTACACAGGGGGTGGAGCAGATACGCAGTATTTT.